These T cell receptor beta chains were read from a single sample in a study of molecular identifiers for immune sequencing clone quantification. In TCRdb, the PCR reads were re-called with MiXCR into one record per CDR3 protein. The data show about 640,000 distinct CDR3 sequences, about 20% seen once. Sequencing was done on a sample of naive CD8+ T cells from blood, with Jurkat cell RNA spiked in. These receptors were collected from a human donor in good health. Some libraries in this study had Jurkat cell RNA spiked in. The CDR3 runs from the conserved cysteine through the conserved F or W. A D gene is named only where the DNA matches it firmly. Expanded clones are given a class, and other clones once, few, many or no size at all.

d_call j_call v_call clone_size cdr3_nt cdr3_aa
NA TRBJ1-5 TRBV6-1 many TGTGCCAGCAGTGAAGAGAGGCCCACCATGGGCAATCAGCCCCAGCATTTT CASSEERPTMGNQPQHF
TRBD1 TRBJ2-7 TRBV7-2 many TGTGCCAGCAGCTTAGGAGGGACAGGGATATACGAGCAGTACTTC CASSLGGTGIYEQYF
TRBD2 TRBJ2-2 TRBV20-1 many TGCAGTGCTAGAGATAGCCTAGCGGGACCGAACACCGGGGAGCTGTTTTTT CSARDSLAGPNTGELFF
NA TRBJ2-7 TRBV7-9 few TGTGCCAGCAGCTTAGCCGCACTGGGTTACGAGCAGTACTTC CASSLAALGYEQYF
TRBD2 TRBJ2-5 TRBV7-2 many TGTGCCAGCAGCACCGGGACTAGCGGCCAAGAGACCCAGTACTTC CASSTGTSGQETQYF
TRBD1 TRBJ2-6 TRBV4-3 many TGCGCCAGCAGAAAGGACAGGGCTGGGGCCAACGTCCTGACTTTC CASRKDRAGANVLTF
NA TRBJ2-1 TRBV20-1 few TGCAGTGCTAGAAACAAGGCCTCCTACAATGAGCAGTTCTTC CSARNKASYNEQFF
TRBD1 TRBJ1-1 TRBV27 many TGTGCCAGCAGTACCAACAGGGGAGAGCACACCGGGGGAGCTTTCTTT CASSTNRGEHTGGAFF
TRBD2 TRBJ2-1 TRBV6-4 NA TGTGCCAGCAGTGACCCACTGAGGGGGTTTTCAAAGCGGGAGGGTGAAAATGAGCAGTTCTTC CASSDPLRGFSKREGENEQFF
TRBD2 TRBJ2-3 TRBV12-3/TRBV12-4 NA TGTGCCAGCAGCACCCCAGCGGGGTATACAGATACGCAGTATTTT CASSTPAGYTDTQYF
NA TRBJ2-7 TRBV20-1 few TGCAGTACTAGAGGACTGGCCTACGAGCAGTACTTC CSTRGLAYEQYF
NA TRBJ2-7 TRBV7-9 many TGTGCCAGCAGCCCGCCAACGGAAGCCTACGAGCAGTACTTC CASSPPTEAYEQYF
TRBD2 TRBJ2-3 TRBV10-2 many TGCGCCAGCAGTGATTCTAGCGGGGATACGCAGTATTTT CASSDSSGDTQYF
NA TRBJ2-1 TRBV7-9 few TGTGCCAGCAGCCCTCTTGCGGGAAGGTGGGTAAATGAGCAGTTCTTC CASSPLAGRWVNEQFF
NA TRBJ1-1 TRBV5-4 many TGTGCCAGCAGCTGGGGACGGGTGAACACTGAAGCTTTCTTT CASSWGRVNTEAFF
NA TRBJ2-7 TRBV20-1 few TGCAGTGCTAGACCACCGGGACTCTACGAGCAGTACTTC CSARPPGLYEQYF
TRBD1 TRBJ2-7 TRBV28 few TGTGCCAGCAGTTTATACTACCGGGACAGGCCGACCTACGAGCAGTACTTC CASSLYYRDRPTYEQYF
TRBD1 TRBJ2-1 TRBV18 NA TGTGCCAGCTCACCCAACCCAGGGACAGGGACCGTCAATGAGCAGTTCTTC CASSPNPGTGTVNEQFF
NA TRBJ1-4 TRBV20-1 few TGCAGTGCGAGTTGGGGGAGTAGTGAAAAACTGTTTTTT CSASWGSSEKLFF
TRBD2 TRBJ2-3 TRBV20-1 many TGCAGTGCTAGTTCGCTAGCGGACGTCTACACAGATACGCAGTATTTT CSASSLADVYTDTQYF
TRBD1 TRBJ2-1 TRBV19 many TGTGCCAGTAGTATGGGGGACAGTGCCTACAATGAGCAGTTCTTC CASSMGDSAYNEQFF
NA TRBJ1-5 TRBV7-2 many TGTGCCAGCAGCCCGGACTCTCAATTCCCTAATCAGCCCCAGCATTTT CASSPDSQFPNQPQHF
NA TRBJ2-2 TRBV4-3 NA TGCGCCAGCAGCCGAGAGGGATTCACCGGGGAGCTGTTTTTT CASSREGFTGELFF
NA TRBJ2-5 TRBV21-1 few TGTGCCAGCAGCAAAGGGGGGGACAGGGCCCTCCTGGGCCAAGAGACCCAGTACTTC CASSKGGDRALLGQETQYF
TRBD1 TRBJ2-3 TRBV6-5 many TGTGCCAGCAGCGGGACAGCTAGCACAGATACGCAGTATTTT CASSGTASTDTQYF
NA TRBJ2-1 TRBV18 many TGTGCCAGCTCACCGAGCCACTACAATGAGCAGTTCTTC CASSPSHYNEQFF
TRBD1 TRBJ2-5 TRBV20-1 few TGCAGTGCTTCACAGGGGTTGCAAGAGACCCAGTACTTC CSASQGLQETQYF
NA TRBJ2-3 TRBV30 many TGTGCGGGGGGCCATGAAGATACGCAGTATTTT CAGGHEDTQYF
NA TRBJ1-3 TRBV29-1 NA TGCAGCGTTGACCCGGGTACCCATCCTGGAAACACCATATATTTT CSVDPGTHPGNTIYF
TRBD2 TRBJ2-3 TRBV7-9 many TGTGCCAGCAGTCAAGTAGGAGGGCGGGGGGCCAACACAGATACGCAGTATTTT CASSQVGGRGANTDTQYF
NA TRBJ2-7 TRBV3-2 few TGTGCCAGCAGCCCACGGGACAGCAACTCCTACGAGCAGTACTTC CASSPRDSNSYEQYF
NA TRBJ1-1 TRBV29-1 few TGCAGCGTTGTTTTAAGGTACACTGAAGCTTTCTTT CSVVLRYTEAFF
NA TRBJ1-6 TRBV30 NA TGTGCCTCCAATTCACCCCTCCACTTT CASNSPLHF
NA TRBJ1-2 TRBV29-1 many TGCAGCGTTGAAACCTACCCCCACTACACCTTC CSVETYPHYTF
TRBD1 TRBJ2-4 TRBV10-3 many TGTGCCATCAGTCCTGATTCAGGGGGTGCAAAAAACATTCAGTACTTC CAISPDSGGAKNIQYF
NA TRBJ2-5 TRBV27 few TGTGCCAGCAGTTTACTCCCAGGGTGGGAGACCCAGTACTTC CASSLLPGWETQYF
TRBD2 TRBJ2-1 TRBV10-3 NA TGTGCCATCAGTGGATCGATTAGCGGGATTTTACGATCGTACAATGAGCAGTTCTTC CAISGSISGILRSYNEQFF
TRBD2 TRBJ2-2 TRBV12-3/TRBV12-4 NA TGTGCCAGCAGCCTAGGACTAGCGCCGATCACCGGGGAGCTGTTTTTT CASSLGLAPITGELFF
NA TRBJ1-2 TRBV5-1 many TGCGCCAGCAGCTTGGAGGCTCCATATGGCTACACCTTC CASSLEAPYGYTF
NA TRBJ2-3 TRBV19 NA TGTGCCAGTAGTATAGGCAGCTCTAGCACAGATACGCAGTATTTT CASSIGSSSTDTQYF
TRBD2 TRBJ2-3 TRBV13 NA TGTGCCAGCAACCCAACCCCAATCACTAGCGGGAGGGCCCAAGACACGCAGTATTTT CASNPTPITSGRAQDTQYF